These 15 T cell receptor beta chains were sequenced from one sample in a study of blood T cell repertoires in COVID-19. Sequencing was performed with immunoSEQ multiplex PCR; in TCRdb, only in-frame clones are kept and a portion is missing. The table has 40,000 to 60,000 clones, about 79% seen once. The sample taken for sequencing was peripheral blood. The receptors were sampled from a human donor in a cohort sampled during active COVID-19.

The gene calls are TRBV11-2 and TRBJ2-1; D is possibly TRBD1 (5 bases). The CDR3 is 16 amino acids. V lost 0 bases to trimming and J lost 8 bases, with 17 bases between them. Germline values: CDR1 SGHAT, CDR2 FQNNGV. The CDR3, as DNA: TGTGCCAGCAGCTTAGACGTGTGGCCGTCCAGGGATGAGCAGTTCTTC. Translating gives CASSLDVWPSRDEQFF.

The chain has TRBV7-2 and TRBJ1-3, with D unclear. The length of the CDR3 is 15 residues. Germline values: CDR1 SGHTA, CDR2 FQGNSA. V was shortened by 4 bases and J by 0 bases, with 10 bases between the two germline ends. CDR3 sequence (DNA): TGTGCCAGCAGCTCGATCGGAGGCTCTGGAAACACCATATATTTT. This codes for CASSSIGGSGNTIYF.

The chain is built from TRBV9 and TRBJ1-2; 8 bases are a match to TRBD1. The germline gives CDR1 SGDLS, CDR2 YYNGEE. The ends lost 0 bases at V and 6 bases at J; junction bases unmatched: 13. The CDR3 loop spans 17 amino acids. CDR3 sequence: CASSVGVGETGVDGYTF. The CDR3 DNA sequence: TGTGCCAGCAGCGTAGGGGTAGGGGAGACAGGGGTCGATGGCTACACCTTC.

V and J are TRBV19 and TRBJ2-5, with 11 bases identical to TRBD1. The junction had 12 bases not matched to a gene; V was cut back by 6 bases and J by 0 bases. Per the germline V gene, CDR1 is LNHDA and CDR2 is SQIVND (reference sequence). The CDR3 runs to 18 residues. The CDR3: CASSPPGTGGRDQETQYF. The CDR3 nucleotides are TGTGCCAGTAGCCCCCCAGGGACAGGGGGTCGGGACCAAGAGACCCAGTACTTC.

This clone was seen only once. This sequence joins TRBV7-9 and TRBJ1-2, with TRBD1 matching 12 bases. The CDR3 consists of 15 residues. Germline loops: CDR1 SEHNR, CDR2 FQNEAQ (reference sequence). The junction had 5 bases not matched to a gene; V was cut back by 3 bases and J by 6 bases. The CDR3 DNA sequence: TGTGCCAGCAGCTTCGGGGGGACAGGGGGCGATGGCTACACCTTC. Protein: CASSFGGTGGDGYTF.

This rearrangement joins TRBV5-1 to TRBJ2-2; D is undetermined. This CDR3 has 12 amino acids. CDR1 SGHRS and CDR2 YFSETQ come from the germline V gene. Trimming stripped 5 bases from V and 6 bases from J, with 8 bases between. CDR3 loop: CASRLEAGELFF. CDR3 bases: TGCGCCAGCAGGCTTGAGGCCGGGGAGCTGTTTTTT.

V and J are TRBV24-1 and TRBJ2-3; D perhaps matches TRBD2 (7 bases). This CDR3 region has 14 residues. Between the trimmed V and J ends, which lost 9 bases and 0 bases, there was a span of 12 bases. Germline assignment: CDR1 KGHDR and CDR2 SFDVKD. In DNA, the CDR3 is TGTGCCACCTCCGGGGGGCTTAGCACAGATACGCAGTATTTT. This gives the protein CATSGGLSTDTQYF.

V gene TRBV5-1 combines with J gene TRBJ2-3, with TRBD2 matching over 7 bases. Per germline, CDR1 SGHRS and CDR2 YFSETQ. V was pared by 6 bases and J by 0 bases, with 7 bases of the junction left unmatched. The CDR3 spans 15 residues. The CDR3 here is CASTRSGESTDTQYF. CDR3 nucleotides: TGCGCCAGCACCCGCAGCGGGGAAAGCACAGATACGCAGTATTTT.

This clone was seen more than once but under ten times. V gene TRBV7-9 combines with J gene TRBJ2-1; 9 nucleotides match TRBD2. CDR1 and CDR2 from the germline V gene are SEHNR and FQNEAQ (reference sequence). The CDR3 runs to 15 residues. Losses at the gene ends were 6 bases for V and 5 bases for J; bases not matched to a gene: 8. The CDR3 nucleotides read TGTGCCAGCAGTTCACTTAGCGGGGGAGACAATGAGCAGTTCTTC. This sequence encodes CASSSLSGGDNEQFF.

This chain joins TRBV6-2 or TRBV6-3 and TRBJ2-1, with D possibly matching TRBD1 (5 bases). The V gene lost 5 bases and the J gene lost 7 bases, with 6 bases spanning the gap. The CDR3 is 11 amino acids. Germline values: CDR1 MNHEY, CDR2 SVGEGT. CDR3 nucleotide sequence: TGTGCCAGCAGTAGACAGAATGAGCAGTTCTTC. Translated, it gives CASSRQNEQFF.

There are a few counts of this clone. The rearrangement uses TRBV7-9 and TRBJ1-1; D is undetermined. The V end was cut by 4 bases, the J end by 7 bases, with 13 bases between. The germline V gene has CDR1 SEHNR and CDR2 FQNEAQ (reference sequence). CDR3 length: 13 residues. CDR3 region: CASSSFVLGEAFF. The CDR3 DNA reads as TGTGCCAGCAGCTCCTTTGTACTAGGTGAAGCTTTCTTT.

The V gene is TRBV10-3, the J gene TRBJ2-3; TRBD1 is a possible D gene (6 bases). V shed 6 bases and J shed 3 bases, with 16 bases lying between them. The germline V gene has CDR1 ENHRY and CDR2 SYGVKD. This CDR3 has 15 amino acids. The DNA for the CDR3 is TGTGCCATCAGGGCGGATACAGGGTCTACAGATACGCAGTATTTT. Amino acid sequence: CAIRADTGSTDTQYF.

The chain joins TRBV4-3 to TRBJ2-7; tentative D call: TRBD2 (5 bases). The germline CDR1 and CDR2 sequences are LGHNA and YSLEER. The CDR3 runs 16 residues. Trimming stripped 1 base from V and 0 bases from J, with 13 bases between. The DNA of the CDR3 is TGCGCCAGCAGCCAAGGCCCTAGCCGGAGCTCCTACGAGCAGTACTTC. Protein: CASSQGPSRSSYEQYF.

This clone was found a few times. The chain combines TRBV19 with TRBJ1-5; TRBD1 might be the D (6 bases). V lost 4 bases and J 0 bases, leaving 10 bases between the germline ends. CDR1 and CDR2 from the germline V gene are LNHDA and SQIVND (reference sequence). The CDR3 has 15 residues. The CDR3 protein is CASSKRQDSNQPQHF. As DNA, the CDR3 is TGTGCCAGTAGTAAAAGACAGGATAGCAATCAGCCCCAGCATTTT.

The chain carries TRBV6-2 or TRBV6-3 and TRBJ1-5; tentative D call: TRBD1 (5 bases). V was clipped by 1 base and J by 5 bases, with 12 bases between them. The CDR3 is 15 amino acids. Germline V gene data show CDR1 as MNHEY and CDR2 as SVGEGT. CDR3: CASSYWGRDDQPQHF. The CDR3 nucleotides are TGTGCCAGCAGTTACTGGGGCAGGGATGATCAGCCCCAGCATTTT.